Sequencing of this TCR beta chain was carried out in a study of a mutant IDH1 vaccine in newly diagnosed glioma. Produced via immunoSEQ multiplex PCR; TCRdb's table is partial and in-frame only. Among around 78,000 clones listed, roughly nine tenths were seen once. Noted time point: week 5, during vaccination. Each vaccine dose was 300 ug of mutant IDH1 20-mer peptide, with topical imiquimod. The length of the CDR3 is 14 residues. Germline CDR1 is WSHSY and CDR2 is SAAADI. V lost 6 bases, J lost 1 base, and 12 bases lay in between. In the case of this clone: Its specificity is unknown.

This clonotype originated in a woman in her fifties or sixties with glioma. The chain uses TRBV10-2 and TRBJ2-5; D ambiguous. The sample consisted of PBMCs, taken from a glioma patient whose treatment included an IDH1 peptide vaccine. The CDR3 region is CASRTSLAQETQYF. The CDR3 DNA is TGCGCCAGCAGGACATCTTTAGCCCAAGAGACCCAGTACTTC.